This TCR beta chain was observed in a study of shared T cell receptors in the human thymus. Sequencing used immunoSEQ multiplex PCR; TCRdb keeps in-frame clones, though not all of them. The sample contains hundreds of thousands of clones, 95% of which appear only once. Trimming left V 4 bases short and J 0 bases short, with 16 bases between. The germline gives CDR1 SGHAT, CDR2 FQDESV (reference sequence). The length of the CDR3 is 17 residues. The receptor was isolated from a human donor. The genes are TRBV11-1 and TRBJ2-1; D call uncertain. Sequenced: thymocytes. CDR3 protein: CASSSRAATTSYNEQFF. For the CDR3, the DNA is TGTGCCAGCAGCTCAAGGGCGGCTACCACCTCCTACAATGAGCAGTTCTTC. Combining the CDR3 with reference TRBV11-1 and TRBJ2-1 gives the whole variable domain EAEVAQSPRYKITEKSQAVAFWCDPISGHATLYWYRQILGQGPELLVQFQDESVVDDSQLPKDRFSAERLKGVDSTLKIQPAELGDSAMYLCASSSRAATTSYNEQFFGPGTRLTVL.